Following are 29 T cell receptor beta chains from one sample sequenced in a study of identical twins (dated by TCRdb to about 2016). The library was built by means of 5' RACE. Instrument on record: Illumina HiSeq 2000. TCRdb trimmed the raw reads at Q25, called clones with MiXCR and kept productive beta chains. Each entry merges the rows of one CDR3 protein and shows their most common DNA and genes. This sample gives 200,000 to 250,000 distinct CDR3 sequences in total; about 7.3% of them show up just once. The ten biggest clones cover roughly 3.9% of the sample. This same sample was also part of a study on yellow fever vaccine responses in identical twins.

The specimen was memory (CD45RO+) T cells sorted from blood. The cell subset or site label for this specimen denotes: CD45RO+ enriched T cells. These receptors were obtained from a woman aged 18-29 years in good health.

The rearrangement joins TRBV3-1 to TRBJ2-3, with 11 nucleotides matching TRBD2. In germline, CDR1 is LGHDT, CDR2 YNNKEL (reference sequence). Trimming removed 3 bases from V and 2 bases from J; junction bases left unmatched: 4. The CDR3 has 16 amino acids. The CDR3 loop reads CASSQPSGGPTDTQYF. For the CDR3, the DNA is TGTGCCAGCAGCCAGCCTAGCGGGGGGCCCACAGATACGCAGTATTTT.

This clonotype has just a few counts. V usage is TRBV28 and J usage is TRBJ2-1; 10 positions match TRBD2. This CDR3 has 14 amino acids. CDR1 is MDHEN and CDR2 is SYDVKM in the germline V gene. The V segment lost 6 bases and the J segment 7 bases; nucleotides outside the gene matches: 6. CDR3 DNA sequence: TGTGCCAGCAGAACCGGGACTAGCGTAAATGAGCAGTTCTTC. This translates into CASRTGTSVNEQFF.

This clonotype turned up a few times. The rearrangement joins TRBV5-5 to TRBJ2-2; 10 bases fit TRBD1. With 1 base clipped from V and 4 bases from J, the junction kept 4 bases outside the gene matches. The germline V gene encodes CDR1 SGHKS and CDR2 YYEKEE (reference sequence). This CDR3 is 16 amino acids long. CDR3 region: CASSLSGQGVTGELFF. DNA for the CDR3: TGTGCCAGCAGCTTGTCCGGACAGGGGGTCACCGGGGAGCTGTTTTTT.

This clonotype was observed many times. V is TRBV7-2 and J is TRBJ2-1; D is unresolved. Trimming took 0 bases from V and 2 from J, leaving 2 bases between them. Germline V gene data show CDR1 as SGHTA and CDR2 as FQGNSA. The CDR3 contains 13 residues. As DNA, the CDR3 is TGTGCCAGCAGCTTAGCAGCCTACAATGAGCAGTTCTTC. It is translated as CASSLAAYNEQFF.

This clonotype has a count of ten or more. This rearrangement joins TRBV10-3 to TRBJ2-4; perhaps TRBD2 as D (6 bases). The length of the CDR3 is 13 residues. Germline CDR1 is ENHRY and CDR2 is SYGVKD. V gave up 5 bases and J gave up 5 bases, with 10 bases separating them. In DNA form, the CDR3 reads TGTGCCATCAGTTCGTCTAGCGAAAACATTCAGTACTTC. This codes for CAISSSSENIQYF.

This clonotype was detected a few times. V is TRBV12-3 or TRBV12-4 and J is TRBJ2-5, with a tentative D call TRBD1 (5 bases). This CDR3 comprises 15 residues. The V end lost 2 bases, the J end lost 1 base, and 11 bases lay between the germline ends. The CDR3, as DNA: TGTGCCAGCAGTTTATTTGGCAGGGCCCAAGAGACCCAGTACTTC. It translates to CASSLFGRAQETQYF.

There are many counts of this clonotype. This rearrangement joins TRBV6-5 to TRBJ1-2; D gene uncertain. Trimming shortened V by 8 bases and J by 0 bases, and 7 bases separated the two germline ends. Per the germline V gene, CDR1 is MNHEY and CDR2 is SVGAGI. This CDR3 is built from 12 residues. The CDR3 region has the DNA TGTGCCAGCGCCGACGCTAACTATGGCTACACCTTC. It is translated as CASADANYGYTF.

This clonotype has a count of ten or more. The chain employs TRBV5-6 and TRBJ1-6; unclear D gene. This CDR3 region has 13 residues. Germline lookup yields CDR1 SGHDT and CDR2 YYEEEE. The germline V and J ends were trimmed by 0 bases and 6 bases, with 4 bases remaining between them. The chain's CDR3 is CASSLGSNSPLHF. The CDR3 DNA reads TGTGCCAGCAGCTTGGGGTCTAATTCACCCCTCCACTTT.

This clonotype was counted many times. The V and J genes are TRBV7-8 and TRBJ1-1, with no clear D. Between the trimmed V and J ends, which lost 6 bases and 0 bases, there was a span of 11 bases. The germline gives CDR1 SGHVS, CDR2 FQNEAQ. This CDR3 has 14 residues. CDR3 coding DNA: TGTGCCAGCAGACGACGAGGCCTGAACACTGAAGCTTTCTTT. It yields the protein CASRRRGLNTEAFF.

The rearrangement uses TRBV27 and TRBJ1-1; TRBD1 aligns across 8 bases. The V segment lost 3 bases and the J segment 4 bases; nucleotides outside the gene matches: 7. CDR3 size: 15 residues. Germline V gives CDR1 MNHEY, CDR2 SMNVEV (reference sequence). The CDR3 DNA is TGTGCCAGCAGTTTTGCAGGCACAGGGGGCACTGAAGCTTTCTTT. It specifies CASSFAGTGGTEAFF.

Only a few counts were recorded for this clonotype. The rearrangement joins TRBV25-1 to TRBJ1-2; D is unresolved. This CDR3 region has 12 residues. Germline V gene data show CDR1 as MGHDK and CDR2 as SYGVNS. V gave up 0 bases and J gave up 7 bases, with 6 bases separating them. CDR3: CASSEYSIGYTF. The CDR3 DNA is TGTGCCAGCAGTGAATACTCGATTGGCTACACCTTC.

This clonotype was observed many times. J is TRBJ2-7 and V is TRBV20-1, with 7 bases fitting TRBD2. The length of the CDR3 is 13 residues. V trimming: 3 bases; J trimming: 9 bases; junction bases outside the gene matches: 11. Germline V gene data show CDR1 as DFQATT and CDR2 as SNEGSKA (reference sequence). This CDR3 is CSARVAGRPLQYV. In nucleotides, the CDR3 is TGCAGTGCTAGGGTAGCGGGCAGGCCGTTGCAGTACGTC.

This chain links TRBV7-2 with TRBJ1-3; D gene unclear. Germline V gene data show CDR1 as SGHTA and CDR2 as FQGNSA. The CDR3 has 15 amino acids. V lost 1 base and J 4 bases, leaving 11 bases between the germline ends. CDR3 region: CASSLGGSPGNTIYF. As DNA, the CDR3 is TGTGCCAGCAGCTTAGGAGGCAGTCCAGGAAACACCATATATTTT.

The sample holds many counts of this clonotype. The chain joins TRBV7-9 to TRBJ2-7, with D perhaps TRBD1 or TRBD2 (5 bases each). With 3 bases removed from V and 3 bases from J, the gap between germline ends came to 12 bases. CDR1 is SEHNR and CDR2 is FQNEAQ in the germline V gene (reference sequence). The CDR3 runs to 14 residues. Here the CDR3 reads CASSLSGTGYEQYF. The CDR3 bases are TGTGCCAGCAGCTTGTCCGGGACGGGCTACGAGCAGTACTTC.

Only a few counts were recorded for this clonotype. J is TRBJ2-3 and V is TRBV20-1, with 7 nucleotides matching TRBD1. CDR1 is DFQATT and CDR2 is SNEGSKA in the germline V gene (reference sequence). The V segment lost 5 bases and the J segment 1 base; nucleotides outside the gene matches: 9. The CDR3 contains 15 residues. The CDR3 sequence: CSADNRGSGTDTQYF. For the CDR3, the DNA is TGCAGTGCTGACAACAGGGGTTCGGGCACAGATACGCAGTATTTT.

The chain combines TRBV20-1 with TRBJ1-1; 9 nucleotides align to TRBD1. With V trimmed by 0 bases and J by 3 bases, 8 bases remained unmatched. Germline loops: CDR1 DFQATT, CDR2 SNEGSKA (reference sequence). The CDR3 has 16 residues. CDR3 DNA: TGCAGTGCTAGAGATCTGGGGACAGGGCTAGACACTGAAGCTTTCTTT. Translation gives CSARDLGTGLDTEAFF.

The rearrangement links TRBV28 to TRBJ1-2, with a tentative D call TRBD1 (5 bases). In germline, CDR1 is MDHEN, CDR2 SYDVKM. Trimming removed 4 bases at V and 2 bases at J, with 14 bases between. The CDR3 contains 15 residues. The CDR3 sequence is CASSSFKGRNYGYTF. CDR3 in DNA: TGTGCCAGCAGTTCTTTCAAGGGGCGCAACTATGGCTACACCTTC.

This clonotype was counted many times. The CDR3 DNA reads as TGCAGCGTTAAGACATCGGAAGAGACCCAGTACTTC. Translating it yields CSVKTSEETQYF. The chain links TRBV29-1 to TRBJ2-5; D gene unclear. V lost 5 bases and J 3 bases, leaving 10 bases between the germline ends. CDR1 is SQVTM and CDR2 is ANQGSEA in the germline V gene. This CDR3 is built from 12 residues.

V gene TRBV12-3 or TRBV12-4 combines with J gene TRBJ2-2, with a possible D match to TRBD1 (6 bases). The CDR3 is 14 residues long. Trimming shortened V by 6 bases and J by 6 bases, and 14 bases separated the two germline ends. The DNA of the CDR3 is TGTGCCAGCAGCCCCCAGGGGCGCTCCGGGGAGCTGTTTTTT. This codes for CASSPQGRSGELFF.

The table lists this clonotype with many counts. The genes are TRBV27 and TRBJ2-1; D perhaps matches TRBD2 (5 bases). The ends were cut back, 6 bases at V and 7 bases at J, with 13 bases in the middle. Per the germline V gene, CDR1 is MNHEY and CDR2 is SMNVEV (reference sequence). This CDR3 has 13 residues. CDR3 nucleotides: TGTGCCAGCAGACTCAGGAGCGGAAATGAGCAGTTCTTC. Protein product: CASRLRSGNEQFF.

The rearrangement uses TRBV28 and TRBJ1-2, with 7 nucleotides matching TRBD1. The CDR3 is made up of 15 amino acids. The V gene's germline CDR1 is MDHEN and CDR2 SYDVKM. Trimming cost V 3 bases and J 0 bases; bases outside gene matches: 4. The CDR3 reads CASSFGTASNYGYTF. For the CDR3, the DNA is TGTGCCAGCAGTTTTGGGACAGCATCTAACTATGGCTACACCTTC.

Here the CDR3 DNA reads TGCAGTGCTAGAGAGACCTTGACAGGGGAGCTGTTTTTT. It translates to CSARETLTGELFF. The chain joins TRBV20-1 to TRBJ2-2; D unclear. Trimming left V 0 bases short and J 8 bases short, with 10 bases between. CDR3 length equals 13 residues. CDR1 DFQATT and CDR2 SNEGSKA come from the germline V gene (reference sequence).

The rearrangement joins TRBV9 to TRBJ2-1; the match to TRBD2 covers 10 bases. The CDR3 length is 17 residues. CDR1 and CDR2 from the germline V gene are SGDLS and YYNGEE. V shed 0 bases, J shed 0 bases, and the junction held 3 bases outside the gene matches. In DNA, the CDR3 is TGTGCCAGCAGCGTAGCTAGCGGGGGCAGCTCCTACAATGAGCAGTTCTTC. It translates to CASSVASGGSSYNEQFF.

Comment on this clonotype: A much larger clone sits a single nucleotide away, making a read error possible. V gene TRBV7-9 combines with J gene TRBJ2-1, with 9 bases lining up with TRBD1. The germline V gene has CDR1 SEHNR and CDR2 FQNEAQ (reference sequence). This CDR3 has 15 residues. CDR3 sequence: CASSLDRGPYNERFF. In DNA, the CDR3 is TGTGCCAGCAGCTTAGACAGGGGGCCCTACAATGAGCGGTTCTTC.

CDR3 sequence reads: CASSLSQGYRAEAGANVLTF. The DNA of the CDR3 is TGTGCCAGCAGCTTATCACAAGGCTACAGGGCTGAAGCTGGGGCCAACGTCCTGACTTTC. The V and J genes are TRBV7-6 and TRBJ2-6; a possible D gene is TRBD1 (6 bases). The CDR3 totals 20 residues. Trimming took 2 bases from V and 2 from J, leaving 22 bases between them. CDR1 and CDR2 (germline): SGHVS, FNYEAQ.

This clonotype occurred many times. The chain employs TRBV11-2 and TRBJ2-1, with D possibly matching TRBD1 (6 bases). The CDR3 is made up of 13 amino acids. Deletions cut 5 bases from V and 7 bases from J, with 12 bases between. Germline lookup yields CDR1 SGHAT and CDR2 FQNNGV. The CDR3 nucleotides read TGTGCCAGCAGCACGCAGCAGGGGAATGAGCAGTTCTTC. Amino acids: CASSTQQGNEQFF.

This clonotype was counted only a few times. The chain joins TRBV20-1 to TRBJ2-7; the D gene is possibly TRBD2 (5 bases). The CDR3 has 12 residues. The germline CDR1 and CDR2 sequences are DFQATT and SNEGSKA (reference sequence). The V gene lost 4 bases and the J gene lost 7 bases, with 14 bases spanning the gap. The CDR3 region has the DNA TGCAGTGCTAATAGGGTCGGGGAGGAGCAGTACTTC. It encodes CSANRVGEEQYF.

In its sample, this clonotype was seen a few times. The V and J genes are TRBV11-2 and TRBJ2-1; D is unresolved. The CDR3 spans 15 residues. Trimming left V 5 bases short and J 5 bases short, with 16 bases between. CDR1 is SGHAT and CDR2 is FQNNGV in the germline V gene. The CDR3, as DNA: TGTGCCAGCAGCACCCCCCGGACCGGACACAATGAGCAGTTCTTC. Protein product: CASSTPRTGHNEQFF.

This clonotype was seen ten or more times. The chain combines TRBV28 with TRBJ2-5; D may correspond to TRBD1 or TRBD2 (6 bases each). The ends were cut back, 5 bases at V and 1 base at J, with 17 bases in the middle. Germline lookup yields CDR1 MDHEN and CDR2 SYDVKM. CDR3 length equals 16 residues. CDR3 nucleotides: TGTGCCAGCAGTAGGGGGGTTTCCAAAGGCCAAGAGACCCAGTACTTC. Protein sequence: CASSRGVSKGQETQYF.